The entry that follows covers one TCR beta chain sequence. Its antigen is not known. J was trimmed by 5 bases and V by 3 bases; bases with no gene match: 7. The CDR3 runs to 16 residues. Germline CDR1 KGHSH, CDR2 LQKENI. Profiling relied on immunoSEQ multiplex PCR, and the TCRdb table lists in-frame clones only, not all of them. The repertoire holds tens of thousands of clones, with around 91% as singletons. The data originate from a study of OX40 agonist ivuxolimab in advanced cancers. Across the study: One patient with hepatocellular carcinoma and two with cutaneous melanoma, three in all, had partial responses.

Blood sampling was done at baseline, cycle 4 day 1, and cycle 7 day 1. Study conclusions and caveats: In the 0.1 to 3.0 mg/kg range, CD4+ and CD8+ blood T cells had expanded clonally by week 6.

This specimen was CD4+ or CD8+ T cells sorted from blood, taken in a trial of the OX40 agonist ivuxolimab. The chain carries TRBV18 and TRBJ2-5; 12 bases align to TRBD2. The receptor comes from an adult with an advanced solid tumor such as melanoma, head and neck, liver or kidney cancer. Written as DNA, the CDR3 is TGTGCCAGCTCACCGCCACTAGCGGGAGGTTGGGAGACCCAGTACTTC. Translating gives CASSPPLAGGWETQYF. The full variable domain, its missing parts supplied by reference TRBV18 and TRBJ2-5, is NAGVMQNPRHLVRRRGQEARLRCSPMKGHSHVYWYRQLPEEGLKFMVYLQKENIIDESGMPKERFSAEFPKEGPSILRIQQVVRGDSAAYFCASSPPLAGGWETQYFGPGTRLLVL.